The clone carrying this TCR beta chain was counted between two and nine times. Its antigen is undetermined. The CDR3 length is 16 residues. Trimming took 1 base from V and 6 from J, leaving 16 bases between them. CDR1 is LGHNT and CDR2 is FRNRAP in the germline V gene. The entry originates in a study of T cells after yellow fever vaccination. Study-level findings and limits: Most primary-vaccination clones recurred post-booster (approximately 96% CD4, about 87% CD8).

TCRdb reanalysed the 5' RACE reads using MiXCR and keeps one entry per CDR3 protein. This table holds about 300,000 distinct CDR3 sequences, 6.8% found once. The chain joins TRBV12-5 to TRBJ1-5; D is perhaps TRBD1 (5 bases). The clonotype comes from a man aged 18 to 30 who received the YFV17D yellow fever vaccine. The input for sequencing was PBMCs, taken around 45 days after the first yellow fever vaccination. Written as DNA, the CDR3 is TGTGCTAGTGGTTTGGAAGGGACCGTAGCCAGTCAGCCCCAGCATTTT. Encoded protein: CASGLEGTVASQPQHF.